These 10 T cell receptor beta chains were all obtained from the same sample, sequenced in a study of OX40 agonist ivuxolimab in advanced cancers. TCRdb's copy holds only in-frame clones and misses some; the assay was immunoSEQ multiplex PCR. In the table there are roughly 69,000 clones, roughly nine tenths of which are singletons. The material sequenced was CD4+ or CD8+ T cells sorted from blood, taken in a trial of the OX40 agonist ivuxolimab. The source is an adult with an advanced solid tumor such as melanoma, head and neck, liver or kidney cancer.

The rearrangement links TRBV27 to TRBJ2-1; 9 bases align to TRBD2. The CDR3 has 16 residues. Germline values: CDR1 MNHEY, CDR2 SMNVEV (reference sequence). The V and J ends lost 4 bases and 4 bases, in that order; junction bases with no gene match: 8. In DNA form, the CDR3 reads TGTGCCAGCAGTTCCCCGACTAGCGGACGATACAATGAGCAGTTCTTC. It yields the protein CASSSPTSGRYNEQFF.

The V gene is TRBV7-9, the J gene TRBJ1-2, with TRBD1 as a possible D gene (6 bases). The ends were cut back, 5 bases at V and 8 bases at J, with 18 bases in the middle. The CDR3 covers 14 residues. Germline V gene sequence: CDR1 SEHNR, CDR2 FQNEAQ (reference sequence). As DNA, the CDR3 is TGTGCCAGCAGCGGAGGGGGTTTATGGCGCGGCTACACCTTC. Encoded protein: CASSGGGLWRGYTF.

The J gene is TRBJ2-7, the V gene TRBV27; 11 bases fit TRBD2. This CDR3 comprises 13 residues. Germline CDR1 reads MNHEY; CDR2 reads SMNVEV (reference sequence). Germline trimming cut 9 bases from V and 2 bases from J; bases unmatched to any gene: 3. The CDR3 spells CASSSGGTYEQYV. CDR3 sequence (DNA): TGTGCCAGTTCTAGCGGGGGGACCTACGAGCAGTACGTC.

The rearrangement uses TRBV5-1 and TRBJ2-7; D is perhaps TRBD2 (6 bases). V lost 0 bases and J 6 bases, leaving 22 bases between the germline ends. Germline assignment: CDR1 SGHRS and CDR2 YFSETQ. The CDR3 is 17 amino acids. CDR3 amino acids: CASSLAVAGQGSREQYF. In DNA form, the CDR3 reads TGCGCCAGCAGCTTGGCCGTCGCGGGGCAAGGAAGTCGCGAGCAGTACTTC. Complete variable domain (other parts from reference TRBV5-1 and TRBJ2-7): KAGVTQTPRYLIKTRGQQVTLSCSPISGHRSVSWYQQTPGQGLQFLFEYFSETQRNKGNFPGRFSGRQFSNSRSEMNVSTLELGDSALYLCASSLAVAGQGSREQYFGPGTRLTVT.

This clone was recorded once. The CDR3 loop reads CASSLGDRGDDTQYF. The CDR3 DNA reads as TGTGCCAGCAGCTTAGGGGACAGGGGGGACGATACGCAGTATTTT. V and J are TRBV7-8 and TRBJ2-3, with 11 bases aligning to TRBD1. V shed 1 base and J 6 bases; nucleotides not matched to a gene: 3. The CDR3 contains 15 residues. CDR1 and CDR2 (germline): SGHVS, FQNEAQ.

The chain is built from TRBV29-1 and TRBJ2-1; 13 nucleotides match TRBD2. Germline assignment: CDR1 SQVTM and CDR2 ANQGSEA. The ends lost 4 bases at V and 3 bases at J; junction bases unmatched: 9. This CDR3 has 17 residues. CDR3 amino acids: CSVVGLLAGGFYNEQFF. The CDR3 DNA is TGCAGCGTTGTGGGTCTACTAGCGGGAGGGTTCTACAATGAGCAGTTCTTC.

The chain is built from TRBV27 and TRBJ1-2, with D tentatively TRBD1 (5 bases). The CDR3 runs 11 residues. Trimming pared 5 bases from V and 4 bases from J, leaving 5 bases between. Looked up from germline, CDR1 is MNHEY and CDR2 is SMNVEV (reference sequence). As DNA, the CDR3 is TGTGCCAGCAGTGGGGGCTATGGCTACACCTTC. Protein product: CASSGGYGYTF.

This clone was counted between two and nine times. V and J are TRBV7-3 and TRBJ2-7; D gene uncertain. Trimming took 2 bases from V and 3 from J, leaving 8 bases between them. The CDR3 spans 13 residues. The V gene's germline CDR1 is SGHTA and CDR2 FQGTGA. The CDR3 loop reads CASSLGPNYEQYV. The CDR3 nucleotides read TGTGCCAGCAGCTTAGGTCCGAACTACGAGCAGTACGTC.

This sequence joins TRBV27 and TRBJ2-7; 8 nucleotides line up with TRBD2. Germline trimming cut 3 bases from V and 5 bases from J; bases unmatched to any gene: 12. Germline CDR1 MNHEY, CDR2 SMNVEV (reference sequence). The CDR3 has 16 residues. The CDR3 coding sequence is TGTGCCAGCAGTTTTCTGGCAGCGGGAGCAGTCCACGAGCAGTACTTC. This encodes CASSFLAAGAVHEQYF.

The rearrangement uses TRBV4-1 and TRBJ1-1; the D is unclear. CDR1 MGHRA and CDR2 YSYEKL come from the germline V gene. The ends were cut back, 4 bases at V and 0 bases at J, with 12 bases in the middle. There are 15 residues in the CDR3. Written as DNA, the CDR3 is TGCGCCAGCAGCCCGTTCGGGCAGTTGAACACTGAAGCTTTCTTT. It encodes CASSPFGQLNTEAFF.